These 24 T cell receptor beta chains originate from one sample sequenced in a study of neurological immune-mediated disorders (dated by TCRdb to between 2019 and 2020). Libraries were constructed by 5' RACE. Sequencing was carried out with an Illumina HiSeq 2500. TCRdb reanalyzed the raw reads on its own, using fastp at Q25 for trimming and MiXCR for clone calling, and kept in-frame beta chains. One record per CDR3 amino acid sequence lists the most common genes and DNA. This sample comprises about 66,000 distinct CDR3 sequences, nearly 3.5% of them detected only once. The top ten constitute about 4% of the sample. Sequencing was done on a sample of PBMCs. These TCRs come from a man aged 35 to 55 with multiple sclerosis.

V gene TRBV6-6 combines with J gene TRBJ2-7; TRBD1 is a possible D gene (5 bases). The length of the CDR3 is 12 residues. The ends were cut back, 6 bases at V and 7 bases at J, with 13 bases in the middle. CDR1 and CDR2 (germline): MNHNY, SVGAGI (reference sequence). DNA for the CDR3: TGTGCCAGCAGACCAGGGTCGGGTGAGCAGTACTTC. This codes for CASRPGSGEQYF.

Ten or more counts support this clonotype. V and J are TRBV11-2 and TRBJ2-2, with a possible D match to TRBD2 (6 bases). The V gene lost 5 bases and the J gene lost 3 bases, with 16 bases spanning the gap. The CDR3 loop spans 16 amino acids. The V gene's germline CDR1 is SGHAT and CDR2 FQNNGV. CDR3 loop: CASSPRRGLHTGELFF. CDR3 nucleotides: TGTGCCAGCAGCCCCAGGAGGGGCCTGCACACCGGGGAGCTGTTTTTT.

Ten or more counts support this clonotype. The V and J genes are TRBV5-1 and TRBJ2-7; D gene unclear. The CDR3 is made up of 14 amino acids. With 0 bases removed from V and 5 bases from J, the gap between germline ends came to 12 bases. Germline V gene data show CDR1 as SGHRS and CDR2 as YFSETQ. The CDR3 sequence is CASSLDAPIDEQYF. The CDR3 nucleotides are TGCGCCAGCAGCTTGGACGCCCCGATAGACGAGCAGTACTTC.

This clonotype was seen ten or more times. This chain links TRBV2 with TRBJ2-2; D perhaps matches TRBD1 (5 bases). The V gene lost 4 bases and the J gene lost 4 bases, with 7 bases spanning the gap. Looked up from germline, CDR1 is SNHLY and CDR2 is FYNNEI. The CDR3 sequence is 13 residues long. The CDR3 protein is CASSGGLTGELFF. The CDR3, as DNA: TGTGCCAGCAGTGGGGGCCTCACCGGGGAGCTGTTTTTT.

This clonotype was recorded at least ten times. V usage is TRBV7-9 and J usage is TRBJ1-6, with a tentative D call TRBD1 (6 bases). The V gene lost 5 bases and the J gene lost 7 bases, with 9 bases spanning the gap. Per germline, CDR1 SEHNR and CDR2 FQNEAQ (reference sequence). The CDR3 extends over 13 amino acids. The CDR3 spells CASSQGQNSPLHF. The DNA for the CDR3 is TGTGCCAGCAGCCAAGGACAGAATTCACCCCTCCACTTT.

This clonotype was seen many times. The chain has TRBV5-1 and TRBJ2-7; TRBD2 might be the D (5 bases). From germline, CDR1 is SGHRS and CDR2 YFSETQ. Between the trimmed V and J ends, which lost 0 bases and 0 bases, there was a span of 10 bases. The CDR3 spans 15 residues. Written as DNA, the CDR3 is TGCGCCAGCAGCTTGGTGTCGGGGAACTCCTACGAGCAGTACTTC. Translation gives CASSLVSGNSYEQYF.

The table lists this clonotype with a few counts. Just one base apart from a much larger clone, this may be a read error. V gene TRBV9 combines with J gene TRBJ2-2; D is ambiguous. The germline V gene encodes CDR1 SGDLS and CDR2 YYNGEE. The CDR3 runs 12 residues. CDR3 coding DNA: TGTGACAGCAGCGCCATAACCGGGGAGCTGTTTTTT. It yields the protein CDSSAITGELFF.

This clonotype was seen many times. V and J are TRBV12-3 or TRBV12-4 and TRBJ2-7; tentatively, D is TRBD2 (5 bases). The V end lost 7 bases, the J end lost 2 bases, and 12 bases lay between the germline ends. This CDR3 has 13 amino acids. The CDR3 bases are TGTGCCAGCACGGGGTCAGCAACCTACGAGCAGTACTTC. This gives the protein CASTGSATYEQYF.

This chain joins TRBV5-1 and TRBJ2-1; D is possibly TRBD1 (5 bases). Trimming took off 0 bases at V and 13 bases at J, with 11 bases between the two ends. The CDR3 is 12 amino acids. Germline V gene sequence: CDR1 SGHRS, CDR2 YFSETQ. The DNA for the CDR3 is TGCGCCAGCAGCTTGGATGGACAATTACAGTTCTTC. This codes for CASSLDGQLQFF. Full variable domain (remainder filled in from reference TRBV5-1 and TRBJ2-1): KAGVTQTPRYLIKTRGQQVTLSCSPISGHRSVSWYQQTPGQGLQFLFEYFSETQRNKGNFPGRFSGRQFSNSRSEMNVSTLELGDSALYLCASSLDGQLQFFGPGTRLTVL.

This clonotype has ten or more counts. The V gene is TRBV7-7, the J gene TRBJ2-3; tentatively, D is TRBD2 (5 bases). The CDR3 covers 15 residues. Trimming shortened V by 8 bases and J by 4 bases, and 19 bases separated the two germline ends. Germline V gene sequence: CDR1 SSHAT, CDR2 FNYEAQ (reference sequence). The CDR3 is CASALSVGASDTQYF. The DNA of the CDR3 is TGTGCCAGCGCTCTGTCGGTGGGAGCTTCAGATACGCAGTATTTT.

This clonotype has more than one count but fewer than ten. Since a much larger clone is just one base distant, this may be a read error. J is TRBJ2-1 and V is TRBV12-3 or TRBV12-4, with D unclear. The CDR3 runs 11 residues. CDR3 nucleotide sequence: TGTGACAGCACTGCCTACAATGAGCAGTTCTTC. Translated, it gives CDSTAYNEQFF.

Many counts were recorded for this clonotype. Written as DNA, the CDR3 is TGTGCCAGCAGCCTGAATAACAGGGGAAGCTACGAGCAGTACTTC. The encoded protein is CASSLNNRGSYEQYF. The chain links TRBV5-5 to TRBJ2-7; 7 bases agree with TRBD1. This CDR3 has 15 residues. Germline values: CDR1 SGHKS, CDR2 YYEKEE (reference sequence). Trimming at V came to 4 bases and at J to 3 bases, leaving 10 bases not matched to a gene.

Of note for this clonotype: A read error may explain this, as a much larger clone is one base away. The chain recombines TRBV20-1 with TRBJ2-2, with D uncertain. The V end was cut by 2 bases, the J end by 4 bases, with 8 bases between. Germline values: CDR1 DFQATT, CDR2 SNEGSKA (reference sequence). The CDR3 length is 13 residues. The CDR3 sequence: CSARRKPTGELFF. CDR3 nucleotides: TGCAGTGCTAGACGGAAGCCCACCGGGGAGCTGTTTTTT.

Notes on this clonotype: A much larger clone lies one base from this, so it may be a read error. This chain's CDR3 is CARSQDRAGGFYGYTF. Here the CDR3 DNA reads TGTGCCAGAAGCCAAGATCGGGCAGGCGGGTTTTATGGCTACACCTTC. The rearrangement links TRBV3-1 to TRBJ1-2, with no clear D. Germline CDR1 reads LGHDT; CDR2 reads YNNKEL (reference sequence). The CDR3 contains 16 residues. Looking up the rest from reference TRBV3-1 and TRBJ1-2 gives the full variable domain: DTAVSQTPKYLVTQMGNDKSIKCEQNLGHDTMYWYKQDSKKFLKIMFSYNNKELIINETVPNRFSPKSPDKAHLNLHINSLELGDSAVYFCARSQDRAGGFYGYTFGSGTRLTVV.

This clonotype occurred many times. The V and J genes are TRBV27 and TRBJ1-5; D perhaps matches TRBD1 (5 bases). V was trimmed by 2 bases and J by 3 bases, leaving 11 bases between them. There are 15 residues in the CDR3. The germline V gene encodes CDR1 MNHEY and CDR2 SMNVEV (reference sequence). CDR3 sequence (DNA): TGTGCCAGCAGTTTAGGGCAGGGAATCAATCAGCCCCAGCATTTT. Translated: CASSLGQGINQPQHF.

This clonotype showed up many times. This chain uses TRBV9 with TRBJ1-2; TRBD1 might be the D (6 bases). In germline, CDR1 is SGDLS, CDR2 YYNGEE. V was clipped by 3 bases and J by 8 bases, with 17 bases between them. CDR3 length equals 14 residues. CDR3 sequence reads: CASSDSSGALGYTF. For the CDR3, the DNA is TGTGCCAGCAGCGATTCGTCAGGGGCCCTAGGCTACACCTTC.

This clonotype was detected many times. Here the CDR3 reads CASSLGQGPYEQYF. Written as DNA, the CDR3 is TGCGCCAGCAGCTTGGGACAGGGGCCCTACGAGCAGTACTTC. The chain employs TRBV5-1 and TRBJ2-7; 8 positions match TRBD1. Germline lookup yields CDR1 SGHRS and CDR2 YFSETQ. The CDR3 is 14 residues long. V trimming: 0 bases; J trimming: 2 bases; junction bases outside the gene matches: 1.

This clonotype was observed many times. The chain couples TRBV5-6 to TRBJ1-2, with TRBD1 matching 8 bases. The J segment lost 14 bases and the V segment lost 4 bases, leaving 13 bases of the junction unmatched. The germline V gene has CDR1 SGHDT and CDR2 YYEEEE. This CDR3 region has 13 residues. CDR3 DNA sequence: TGTGCCAGCAGCCCCGGACAGGGACAGTCTCAAACCTTC. Amino acids: CASSPGQGQSQTF.

At least ten counts were recorded for this clonotype. This chain joins TRBV5-6 and TRBJ2-5; unclear D gene. V lost 3 bases and J 9 bases, leaving 12 bases between the germline ends. Germline V gene lookup returns CDR1 SGHDT and CDR2 YYEEEE. The CDR3 totals 12 residues. The CDR3 coding sequence is TGTGCCAGCAGCTGGCAGCAGTTGGCCCAGTACTTC. This codes for CASSWQQLAQYF.

Concerning this clonotype itself: Since a much larger clone is just one base distant, this may be a read error. V and J are TRBV7-9 and TRBJ1-1; 7 bases line up with TRBD1. Germline V gives CDR1 SEHNR, CDR2 FQNEAQ (reference sequence). V trimming: 5 bases; J trimming: 2 bases; junction bases outside the gene matches: 8. CDR3 length equals 15 residues. The CDR3 sequence: CASSLDRQGNTEAFF. CDR3 DNA sequence: TGTGCCAGCAGCCTGGACAGACAGGGAAACACTGAAGCTTTCTTT.

Many counts were recorded for this clonotype. The chain joins TRBV7-3 to TRBJ1-1; D possibly corresponds to TRBD1 (6 bases). V was trimmed by 4 bases and J by 5 bases, leaving 17 bases between them. The CDR3 loop spans 15 amino acids. CDR1 is SGHTA and CDR2 is FQGTGA in the germline V gene. The CDR3 protein is CASSWGRDRRTEAFF. The CDR3 DNA sequence: TGTGCCAGCAGCTGGGGGCGGGATAGAAGGACTGAAGCTTTCTTT.

This clonotype was seen repeatedly, ten times or more. The chain links TRBV7-9 to TRBJ2-5, with D possibly being TRBD1 (5 bases). The CDR3 has 14 residues. Germline V CDR1 and CDR2: SEHNR, FQNEAQ (reference sequence). The V end lost 3 bases, the J end lost 2 bases, and 10 bases lay between the germline ends. The CDR3 coding sequence is TGTGCCAGCAGCTTGACAGACAGACAAGAGACCCAGTACTTC. It translates to CASSLTDRQETQYF.

V gene TRBV19 combines with J gene TRBJ2-3; 8 nucleotides align to TRBD2. Germline-derived CDR1 and CDR2 are LNHDA and SQIVND (reference sequence). CDR3 size: 14 residues. The trim removed 6 bases at V and 2 bases at J, leaving 4 bases unmatched. CDR3 sequence (DNA): TGTGCCAGTAGACCGGGACTAGTCACAGATACGCAGTATTTT. Its protein product is CASRPGLVTDTQYF.

In its sample, this clonotype was seen many times. J is TRBJ2-7 and V is TRBV7-9; D unclear. In germline, CDR1 is SEHNR, CDR2 FQNEAQ (reference sequence). Trimming shortened V by 1 base and J by 3 bases, and 16 bases separated the two germline ends. The CDR3 consists of 16 residues. The CDR3 reads CASSLEVASSVYEQYF. CDR3 nucleotide sequence: TGTGCCAGCAGCTTAGAAGTGGCCAGTAGTGTCTACGAGCAGTACTTC.